The 8 T cell receptor beta chains below come from one sample, sequenced in a study of shared clonotypes between healthy human individuals (TCRdb year 2020). Library preparation employed the immunoSEQ multiplex PCR assay. What TCRdb holds here is the immuneACCESS table cut down to in-frame rearrangements. Part of the clones is not present; checked against another copy, under half of the missing clones reflect an unresolved V gene, and the others are unexplained. For this sample the table gives roughly 1,100,000 clones, of which about 77% were detected only once. The top ten clonotypes cover over 1.3% of the sample. Material: memory CD4+ T cells sorted from blood. The label giving this sample's cell subset or site can be read as: CD45RA-negative fraction. Receptors originate from a man aged 18 to 35 in good health.

This clone came up many times. Germline is not matched at one junction end, which may reflect a read error. The chain combines TRBV30 with TRBJ1-6; D not certain. Per germline, CDR1 GTSNPN and CDR2 SVGIG (reference sequence). CDR3 size: 16 residues. The CDR3 reads CAWSVGDSSNNSPLHF. The CDR3 nucleotides are TGTGCCTGGAGTGTCGGGGATAGCTCCAATAATTCACCCCTCCACTTT.

The CDR3 loop reads CASRERQGAKNIQYF. CDR3 DNA sequence: TGTGCCAGCAGAGAAAGACAGGGGGCCAAAAACATTCAGTACTTC. The V and J genes are TRBV27 and TRBJ2-4, with 8 bases fitting TRBD1. V lost 6 bases, J lost 1 base, and 5 bases stayed unmatched. Germline CDR1 is MNHEY and CDR2 is SMNVEV (reference sequence). This CDR3 comprises 15 residues.

A note on this clone: This sample also contains other DNA sequences that code for the same CDR3. V is TRBV7-2 and J is TRBJ1-5; tentative D call: TRBD1 (5 bases). V lost 2 bases and J 5 bases, leaving 10 bases between the germline ends. This CDR3 region has 14 residues. Germline-derived CDR1 and CDR2 are SGHTA and FQGNSA. CDR3 protein: CASSLRQGDQPQHF. The DNA for the CDR3 is TGTGCCAGCAGCTTAAGGCAGGGTGATCAGCCCCAGCATTTT.

The chain employs TRBV27 and TRBJ1-1; the D gene is possibly TRBD1 (6 bases). This CDR3 region has 16 residues. Trimming cost V 1 base and J 4 bases, with 16 bases left between them. The germline V gene has CDR1 MNHEY and CDR2 SMNVEV (reference sequence). This CDR3 is CASSLYGFTGLTEAFF. The CDR3 DNA reads as TGTGCCAGCAGTTTATACGGGTTTACAGGGCTCACTGAAGCTTTCTTT.

V and J are TRBV6-1 and TRBJ1-2; 7 nucleotides agree with TRBD1. Trimming took 0 bases from V and 4 from J; bases not matched to a gene: 5. The CDR3 is 15 amino acids. Germline lookup yields CDR1 MNHNS and CDR2 SASEGT. CDR3 residues: CASSEAPGGSYGYTF. CDR3 nucleotides: TGTGCCAGCAGTGAAGCGCCAGGGGGTAGCTATGGCTACACCTTC.

This clone was seen only a few times. The chain couples TRBV30 to TRBJ1-2; the D gene is possibly TRBD1 (5 bases). Germline-derived CDR1 and CDR2 are GTSNPN and SVGIG (reference sequence). The V end lost 4 bases, the J end lost 12 bases, and 15 bases lay between the germline ends. The CDR3 is made up of 11 amino acids. The CDR3 here is CAWNAQGSHTF. CDR3 DNA sequence: TGTGCCTGGAATGCGCAGGGATCCCACACCTTC.

The chain is built from TRBV4-2 and TRBJ2-2; TRBD2 might be the D (7 bases). V was trimmed by 0 bases and J by 6 bases, leaving 14 bases between them. Germline V gene sequence: CDR1 LGHNA, CDR2 YNFKEQ. The CDR3 extends over 16 amino acids. CDR3 DNA sequence: TGTGCCAGCAGCCAAGATTCGCGGGGGCGGGCCGGGGAGCTGTTTTTT. This translates into CASSQDSRGRAGELFF.

The chain recombines TRBV5-1 with TRBJ1-1; possibly TRBD1 for D (5 bases). The germline V and J ends were trimmed by 0 bases and 3 bases, with 15 bases remaining between them. The CDR3 spans 16 residues. Germline-derived CDR1 and CDR2 are SGHRS and YFSETQ. In nucleotides, the CDR3 is TGCGCCAGCAGCTTGGGAGGGGCGTCTTCCCACACTGAAGCTTTCTTT. It specifies CASSLGGASSHTEAFF.